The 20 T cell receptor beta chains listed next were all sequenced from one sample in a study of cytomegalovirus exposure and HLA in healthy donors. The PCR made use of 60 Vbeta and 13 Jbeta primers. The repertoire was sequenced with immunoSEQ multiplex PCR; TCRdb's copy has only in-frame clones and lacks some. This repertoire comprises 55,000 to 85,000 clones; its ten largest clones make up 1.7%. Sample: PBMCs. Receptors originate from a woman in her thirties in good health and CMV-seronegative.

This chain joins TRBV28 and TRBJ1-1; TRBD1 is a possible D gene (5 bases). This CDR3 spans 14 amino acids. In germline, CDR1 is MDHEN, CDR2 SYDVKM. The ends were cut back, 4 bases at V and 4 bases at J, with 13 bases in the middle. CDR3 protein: CASSSSTGGTEAFF. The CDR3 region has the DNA TGTGCCAGCAGTTCGTCAACCGGGGGCACTGAAGCTTTCTTT.

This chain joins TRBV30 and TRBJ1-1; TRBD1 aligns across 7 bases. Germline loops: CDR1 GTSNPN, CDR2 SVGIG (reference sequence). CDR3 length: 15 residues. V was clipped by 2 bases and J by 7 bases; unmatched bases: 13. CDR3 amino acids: CAWSSQGTRWGEAFF. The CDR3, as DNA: TGTGCCTGGAGTTCACAGGGGACCCGATGGGGTGAAGCTTTCTTT.

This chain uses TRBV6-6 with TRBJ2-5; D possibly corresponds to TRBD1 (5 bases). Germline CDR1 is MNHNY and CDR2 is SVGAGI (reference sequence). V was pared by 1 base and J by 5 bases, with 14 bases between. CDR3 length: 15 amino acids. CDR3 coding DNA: TGTGCCAGCAGTTACTGGGGCCGCACCAGGGAGACCCAGTACTTC. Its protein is CASSYWGRTRETQYF.

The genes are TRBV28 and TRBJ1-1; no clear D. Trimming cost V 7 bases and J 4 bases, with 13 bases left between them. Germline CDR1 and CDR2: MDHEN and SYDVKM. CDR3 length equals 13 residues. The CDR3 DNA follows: TGTGCCAGCACCTTATCGAGGCTCACTGAAGCTTTCTTT. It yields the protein CASTLSRLTEAFF. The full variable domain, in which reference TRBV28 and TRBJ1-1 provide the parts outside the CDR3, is DVKVTQSSRYLVKRTGEKVFLECVQDMDHENMFWYRQDPGLGLRLIYFSYDVKMKEKGDIPEGYSVSREKKERFSLILESASTNQTSMYLCASTLSRLTEAFFGQGTRLTVV.

CDR3 loop: CASSRGTGRNNEQFF. CDR3 nucleotide sequence: TGCGCCAGCAGCCGAGGGACAGGGCGAAACAATGAGCAGTTCTTC. The chain has TRBV4-1 and TRBJ2-1, with TRBD1 matching over 9 bases. The CDR3 is made up of 15 amino acids. Germline lookup yields CDR1 MGHRA and CDR2 YSYEKL. J gave up 5 bases and V 4 bases, and 6 bases lay outside the gene matches.

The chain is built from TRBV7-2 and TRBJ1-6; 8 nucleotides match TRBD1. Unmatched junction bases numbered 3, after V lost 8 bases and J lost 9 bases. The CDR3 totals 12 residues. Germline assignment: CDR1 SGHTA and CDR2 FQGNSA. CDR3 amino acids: CASLTGGSPLHF. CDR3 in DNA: TGTGCCAGCCTAACAGGGGGTTCACCCCTCCACTTT.

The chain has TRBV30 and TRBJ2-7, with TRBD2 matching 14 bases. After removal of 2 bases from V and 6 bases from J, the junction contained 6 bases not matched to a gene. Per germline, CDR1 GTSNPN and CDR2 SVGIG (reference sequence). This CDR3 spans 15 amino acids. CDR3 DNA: TGTGCCTGGAGTAGAGGACTAGCGGGGGGAGGCGAGCAGTACTTC. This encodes CAWSRGLAGGGEQYF.

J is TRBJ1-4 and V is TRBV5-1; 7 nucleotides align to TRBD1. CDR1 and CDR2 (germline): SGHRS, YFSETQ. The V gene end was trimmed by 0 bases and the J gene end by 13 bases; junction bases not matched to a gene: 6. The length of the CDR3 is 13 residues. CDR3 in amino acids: CASSLAEGATLFF. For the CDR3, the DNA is TGCGCCAGCAGCTTGGCCGAGGGGGCGACACTGTTTTTT.

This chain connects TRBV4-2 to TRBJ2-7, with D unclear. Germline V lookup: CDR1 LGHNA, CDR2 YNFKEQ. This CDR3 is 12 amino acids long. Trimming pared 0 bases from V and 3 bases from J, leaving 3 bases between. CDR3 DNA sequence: TGTGCCAGCAGCCAAGACAGCTACGAGCAGTACTTC. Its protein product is CASSQDSYEQYF.

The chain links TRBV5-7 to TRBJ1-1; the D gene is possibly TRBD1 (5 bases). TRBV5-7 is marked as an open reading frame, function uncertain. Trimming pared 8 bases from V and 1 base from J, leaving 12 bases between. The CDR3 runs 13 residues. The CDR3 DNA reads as TGTGCCAGTACCCCGACAGCGAACACTGAAGCTTTCTTT. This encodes CASTPTANTEAFF.

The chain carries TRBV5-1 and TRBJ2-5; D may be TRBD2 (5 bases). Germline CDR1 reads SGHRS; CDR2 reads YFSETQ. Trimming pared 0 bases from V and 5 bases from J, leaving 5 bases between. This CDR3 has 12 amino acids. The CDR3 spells CASSLGEETQYF. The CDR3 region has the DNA TGCGCCAGCAGCTTGGGGGAGGAGACCCAGTACTTC.

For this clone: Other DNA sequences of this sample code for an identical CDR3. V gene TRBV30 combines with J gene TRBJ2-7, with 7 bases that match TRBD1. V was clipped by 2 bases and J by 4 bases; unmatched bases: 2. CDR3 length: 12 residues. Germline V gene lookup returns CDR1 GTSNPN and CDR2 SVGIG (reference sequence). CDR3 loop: CAWSSGGYEQYF. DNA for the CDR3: TGTGCCTGGAGTTCAGGGGGATACGAGCAGTACTTC. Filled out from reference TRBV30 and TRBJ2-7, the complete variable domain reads SQTIHQWPATLVQPVGSPLSLECTVEGTSNPNLYWYRQAAGRGLQLLFYSVGIGQISSEVPQNLSASRPQDRQFILSSKKLLLSDSGFYLCAWSSGGYEQYFGPGTRLTVT.

The CDR3 here is CASSQGAVNEKLFF. The CDR3 nucleotides are TGTGCCAGCAGCCAAGGGGCAGTCAATGAAAAACTGTTTTTT. V is TRBV4-2 and J is TRBJ1-4, with D unclear. CDR3 length: 14 amino acids. Germline CDR1 LGHNA, CDR2 YNFKEQ. Trimming left V 1 base short and J 5 bases short, with 8 bases between.

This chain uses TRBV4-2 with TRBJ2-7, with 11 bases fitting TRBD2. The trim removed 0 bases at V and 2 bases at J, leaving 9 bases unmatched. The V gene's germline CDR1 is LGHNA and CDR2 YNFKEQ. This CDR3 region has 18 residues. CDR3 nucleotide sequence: TGTGCCAGCAGCCAAGAGAGTCCCCGACTAGCGGGGACCTACGAGCAGTACTTC. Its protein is CASSQESPRLAGTYEQYF.

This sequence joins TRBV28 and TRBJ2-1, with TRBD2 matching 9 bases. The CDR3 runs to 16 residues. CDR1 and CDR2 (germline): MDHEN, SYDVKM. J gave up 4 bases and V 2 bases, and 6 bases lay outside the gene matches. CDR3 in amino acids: CASSLPLTSGYNEQFF. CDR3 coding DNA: TGTGCCAGCAGTTTACCCCTGACTAGCGGATACAATGAGCAGTTCTTC.

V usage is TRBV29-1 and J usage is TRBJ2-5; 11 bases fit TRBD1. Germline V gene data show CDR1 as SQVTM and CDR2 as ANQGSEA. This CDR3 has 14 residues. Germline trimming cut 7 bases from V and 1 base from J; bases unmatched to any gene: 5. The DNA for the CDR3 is TGCAGCGCCGGGACAGGGGGTTCCCAAGAGACCCAGTACTTC. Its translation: CSAGTGGSQETQYF.

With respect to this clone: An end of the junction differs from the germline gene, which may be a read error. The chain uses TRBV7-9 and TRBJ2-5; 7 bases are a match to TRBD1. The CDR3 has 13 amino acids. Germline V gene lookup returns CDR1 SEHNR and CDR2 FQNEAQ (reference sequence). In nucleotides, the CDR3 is TGTGCCAGCAGATTAGACAGGGAGAAGACCCAGTACTTC. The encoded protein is CASRLDREKTQYF.

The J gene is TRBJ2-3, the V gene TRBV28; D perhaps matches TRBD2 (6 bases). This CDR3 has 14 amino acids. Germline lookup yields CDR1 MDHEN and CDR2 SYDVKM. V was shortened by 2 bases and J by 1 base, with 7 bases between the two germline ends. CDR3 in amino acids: CASSLGGGTDTQYF. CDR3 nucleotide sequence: TGTGCCAGCAGTTTAGGCGGGGGCACAGATACGCAGTATTTT.

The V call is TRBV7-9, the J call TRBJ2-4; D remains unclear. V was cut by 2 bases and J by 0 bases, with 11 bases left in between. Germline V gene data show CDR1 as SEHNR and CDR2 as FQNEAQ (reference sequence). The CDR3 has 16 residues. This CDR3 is CASSLLTSLAKNIQYF. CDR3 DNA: TGTGCCAGCAGCTTATTAACGTCACTAGCCAAAAACATTCAGTACTTC.

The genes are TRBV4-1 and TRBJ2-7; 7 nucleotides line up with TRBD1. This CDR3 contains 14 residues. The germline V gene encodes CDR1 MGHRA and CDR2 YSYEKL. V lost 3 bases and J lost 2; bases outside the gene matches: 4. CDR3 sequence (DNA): TGCGCCAGCAGCCACCCGGGACAGCCCTACGAGCAGTACTTC. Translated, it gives CASSHPGQPYEQYF.